This note documents a single TCR beta chain sequence. Its antigen is currently unknown. A read error may account for a junction end that differs from germline. Profiling relied on immunoSEQ multiplex PCR, and the TCRdb table lists in-frame clones only, not all of them. This sample has around 73,000 clones, with 82% found just once. The data derive from a study of glioma-infiltrating T cells after dendritic cell vaccination. This CDR3 has 14 amino acids. Germline loops: CDR1 LNHDA, CDR2 SQIVND (reference sequence). Study results and limitations: No direct clonality-survival link was found; a diverse polyclonal response may matter.

The rearrangement uses TRBV19 and TRBJ2-1, with 9 bases that match TRBD1. The receptor comes from a human donor with glioblastoma. The sample here was blood, taken before dendritic cell vaccination. CDR3 loop: CVSRLGQGGTEQFF. In DNA, the CDR3 is TGTGTCAGTCGCCTGGGACAGGGCGGTACTGAGCAGTTCTTC.